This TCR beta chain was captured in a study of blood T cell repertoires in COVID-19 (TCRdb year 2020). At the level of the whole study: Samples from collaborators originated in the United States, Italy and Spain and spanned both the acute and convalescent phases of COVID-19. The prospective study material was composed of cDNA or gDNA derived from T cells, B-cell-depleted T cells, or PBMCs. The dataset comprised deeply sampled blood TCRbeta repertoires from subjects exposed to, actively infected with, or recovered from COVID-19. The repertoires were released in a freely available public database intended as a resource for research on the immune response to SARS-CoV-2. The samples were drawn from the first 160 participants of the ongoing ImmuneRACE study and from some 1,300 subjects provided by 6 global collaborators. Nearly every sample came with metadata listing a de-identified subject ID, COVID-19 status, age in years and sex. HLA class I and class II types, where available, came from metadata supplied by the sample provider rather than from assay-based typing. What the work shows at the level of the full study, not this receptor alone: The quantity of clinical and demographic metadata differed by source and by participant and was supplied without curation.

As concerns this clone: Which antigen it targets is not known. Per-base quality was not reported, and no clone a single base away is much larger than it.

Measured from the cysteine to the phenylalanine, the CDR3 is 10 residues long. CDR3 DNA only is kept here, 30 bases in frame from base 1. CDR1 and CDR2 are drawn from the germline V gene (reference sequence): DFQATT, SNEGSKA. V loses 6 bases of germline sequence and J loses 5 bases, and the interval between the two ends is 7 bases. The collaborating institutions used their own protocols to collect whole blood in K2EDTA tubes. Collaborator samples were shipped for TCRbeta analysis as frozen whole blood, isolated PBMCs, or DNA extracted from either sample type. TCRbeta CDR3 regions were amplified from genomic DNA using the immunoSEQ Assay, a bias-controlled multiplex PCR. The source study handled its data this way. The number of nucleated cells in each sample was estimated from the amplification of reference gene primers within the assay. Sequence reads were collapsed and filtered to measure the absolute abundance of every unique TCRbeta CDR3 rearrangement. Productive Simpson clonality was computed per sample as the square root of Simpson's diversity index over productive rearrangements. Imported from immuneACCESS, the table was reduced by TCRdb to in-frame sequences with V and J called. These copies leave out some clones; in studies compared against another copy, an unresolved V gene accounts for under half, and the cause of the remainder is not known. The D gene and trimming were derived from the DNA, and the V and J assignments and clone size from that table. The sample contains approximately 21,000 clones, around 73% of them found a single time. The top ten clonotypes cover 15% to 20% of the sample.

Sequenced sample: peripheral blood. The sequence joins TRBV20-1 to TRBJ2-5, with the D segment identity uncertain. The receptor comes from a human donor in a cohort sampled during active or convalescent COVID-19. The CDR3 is CSAPVETQYF. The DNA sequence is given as TGCAGTGCCCCCGTGGAGACCCAGTACTTC.